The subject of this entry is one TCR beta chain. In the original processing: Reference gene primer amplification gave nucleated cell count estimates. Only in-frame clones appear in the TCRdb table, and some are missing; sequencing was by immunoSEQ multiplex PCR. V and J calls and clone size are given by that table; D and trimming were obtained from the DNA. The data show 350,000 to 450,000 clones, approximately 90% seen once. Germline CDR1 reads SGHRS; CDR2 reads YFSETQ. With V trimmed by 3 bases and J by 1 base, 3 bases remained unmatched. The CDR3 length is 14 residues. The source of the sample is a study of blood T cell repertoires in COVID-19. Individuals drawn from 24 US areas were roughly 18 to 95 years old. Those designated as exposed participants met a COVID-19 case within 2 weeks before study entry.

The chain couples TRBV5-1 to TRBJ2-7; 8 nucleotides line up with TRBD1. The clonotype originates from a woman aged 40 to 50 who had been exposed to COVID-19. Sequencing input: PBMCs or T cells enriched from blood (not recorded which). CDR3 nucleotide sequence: TGCGCCAGCAGCTCCCGGGACAGGTCCTACGAGCAGTACTTC. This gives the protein CASSSRDRSYEQYF.